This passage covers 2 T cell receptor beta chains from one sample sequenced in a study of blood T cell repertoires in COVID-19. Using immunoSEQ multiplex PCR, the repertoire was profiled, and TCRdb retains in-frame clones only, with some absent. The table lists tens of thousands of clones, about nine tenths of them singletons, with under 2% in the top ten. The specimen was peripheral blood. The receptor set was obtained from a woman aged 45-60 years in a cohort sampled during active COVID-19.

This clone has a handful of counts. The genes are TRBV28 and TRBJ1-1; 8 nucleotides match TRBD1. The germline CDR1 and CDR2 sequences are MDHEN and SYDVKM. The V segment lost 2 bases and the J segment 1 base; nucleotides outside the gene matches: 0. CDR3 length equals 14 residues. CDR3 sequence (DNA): TGTGCCAGCAGTTTAGGGACAGGGAACACTGAAGCTTTCTTT. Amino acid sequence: CASSLGTGNTEAFF.

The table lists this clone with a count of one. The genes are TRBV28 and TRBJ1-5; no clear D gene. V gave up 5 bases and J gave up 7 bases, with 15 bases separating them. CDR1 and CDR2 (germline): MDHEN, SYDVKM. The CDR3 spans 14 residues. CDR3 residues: CASSPPRARQPQHF. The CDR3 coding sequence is TGTGCCAGCAGTCCTCCGAGGGCCCGGCAGCCCCAGCATTTT.